The 18 T cell receptor beta chains below were found in one sample sequenced in a study of Ad26.COV2.S vaccination and SARS-CoV-2 variants. The sample's treatment: about 20 received Ad26.COV2.S at low or high dose, single or two shots; about 5 received placebo; per-sample allocation not given. The samples were gathered on day 63 after the first injection of vaccine or placebo. Sequenced by immunoSEQ multiplex PCR; TCRdb stores in-frame clones only, minus some. In the table there are roughly 350,000 clones, around 90% of which are singletons. The sample here was peripheral blood, taken in a trial of Ad26.COV2.S vaccine versus placebo. These TCRs come from a person aged 18 to 65 who received the Ad26.COV2.S COVID-19 vaccine or a placebo.

The chain is built from TRBV30 and TRBJ1-6, with 9 nucleotides matching TRBD1. The V and J ends lost 8 bases and 11 bases, in that order; junction bases with no gene match: 10. The CDR3 loop spans 13 amino acids. Germline V gene sequence: CDR1 GTSNPN, CDR2 SVGIG (reference sequence). The CDR3 nucleotides are TGTGCCGGGAAGGGGACAGGGTCCCCACCCCTCCACTTT. Residues: CAGKGTGSPPLHF.

This chain uses TRBV9 with TRBJ2-7; D is uncertain. The germline V and J ends were trimmed by 0 bases and 5 bases, with 3 bases remaining between them. Germline lookup yields CDR1 SGDLS and CDR2 YYNGEE. The CDR3 is made up of 11 amino acids. CDR3 nucleotide sequence: TGTGCCAGCAGCGTAGAGAACGAGCAGTACTTC. As protein: CASSVENEQYF.

The chain combines TRBV7-9 with TRBJ2-4; possible D gene TRBD2, 5 bases. CDR1 and CDR2 (germline): SEHNR, FQNEAQ (reference sequence). The CDR3 consists of 15 residues. V was clipped by 5 bases and J by 7 bases, with 18 bases between them. The DNA for the CDR3 is TGTGCCAGCAGCCTTCTTTCGGGCGGCGGGAACATTCAGTACTTC. It yields the protein CASSLLSGGGNIQYF.

V usage is TRBV28 and J usage is TRBJ1-1, with unresolved D. Trimming shortened V by 6 bases and J by 8 bases, and 16 bases separated the two germline ends. The germline gives CDR1 MDHEN, CDR2 SYDVKM. The CDR3 covers 13 residues. CDR3 sequence: CASSLPGGFEAFF. DNA for the CDR3: TGTGCCAGCAGCCTTCCGGGAGGGTTCGAAGCTTTCTTT. Drawing the rest from reference TRBV28 and TRBJ1-1, the complete variable domain is DVKVTQSSRYLVKRTGEKVFLECVQDMDHENMFWYRQDPGLGLRLIYFSYDVKMKEKGDIPEGYSVSREKKERFSLILESASTNQTSMYLCASSLPGGFEAFFGQGTRLTVV.

The chain joins TRBV6-5 to TRBJ2-2; D is undetermined. V was shortened by 4 bases and J by 3 bases, with 15 bases between the two germline ends. The CDR3 loop spans 16 amino acids. Germline CDR1 MNHEY, CDR2 SVGAGI. CDR3 amino acids: CASSSRPSIDTGELFF. The CDR3, as DNA: TGTGCCAGCAGTTCTCGCCCTTCGATAGACACCGGGGAGCTGTTTTTT.

CDR3 sequence (DNA): TGTGCCAGCAGCTTAGGGACACAGGGTGAAAAACTGTTTTTT. Its translation is CASSLGTQGEKLFF. The J gene is TRBJ1-4, the V gene TRBV7-3; the D gene is possibly TRBD1 (6 bases). CDR1 and CDR2 (germline): SGHTA, FQGTGA. This CDR3 region has 14 residues. Trimming took 2 bases from V and 7 from J, leaving 11 bases between them.

This CDR3 is CASTEAGTGGFGELFF. DNA of the CDR3: TGTGCCAGCACGGAGGCCGGGACAGGGGGCTTCGGGGAGCTGTTTTTT. The chain is built from TRBV28 and TRBJ2-2; the match to TRBD1 covers 12 bases. This CDR3 has 16 amino acids. Germline V CDR1 and CDR2: MDHEN, SYDVKM. With 7 bases clipped from V and 7 bases from J, the junction kept 10 bases outside the gene matches.

This clone was counted once. The chain carries TRBV5-6 and TRBJ1-4, with D possibly being TRBD1 (5 bases). Germline V gene data show CDR1 as SGHDT and CDR2 as YYEEEE. Trimming removed 4 bases at V and 4 bases at J, with 17 bases between. This CDR3 region has 16 residues. The CDR3 here is CASSPEPGRLNEKLFF. The CDR3 DNA reads TGTGCCAGCAGCCCAGAACCGGGACGTCTTAATGAAAAACTGTTTTTT.

The chain combines TRBV27 with TRBJ1-5; 7 positions agree with TRBD1. CDR3 length: 15 amino acids. In germline, CDR1 is MNHEY, CDR2 SMNVEV (reference sequence). Trimming removed 5 bases from V and 0 bases from J; junction bases left unmatched: 4. The CDR3 protein is CASSRDRVSNQPQHF. DNA of the CDR3: TGTGCCAGCAGTCGTGACAGGGTTAGCAATCAGCCCCAGCATTTT.

This rearrangement joins TRBV24-1 to TRBJ2-1, with D perhaps TRBD1 or TRBD2 (5 bases each). The CDR3 loop spans 15 amino acids. Trimming left V 0 bases short and J 7 bases short, with 12 bases between. Germline assignment: CDR1 KGHDR and CDR2 SFDVKD. This CDR3 is CATSDLRQGGNEQFF. The CDR3 DNA sequence: TGTGCCACCAGTGATTTGCGTCAGGGCGGGAATGAGCAGTTCTTC.

V is TRBV24-1 and J is TRBJ2-1; 9 bases fit TRBD1. With 5 bases clipped from V and 7 bases from J, the junction kept 5 bases outside the gene matches. Germline V gene lookup returns CDR1 KGHDR and CDR2 SFDVKD. The CDR3 loop spans 14 amino acids. This CDR3 reads CATSASGTGNEQFF. DNA for the CDR3: TGTGCCACCAGTGCCTCCGGGACAGGGAATGAGCAGTTCTTC.

The V and J genes are TRBV18 and TRBJ1-2, with D possibly being TRBD1 (6 bases). Germline V gives CDR1 KGHSH, CDR2 LQKENI. CDR3 length equals 15 residues. V was pared by 0 bases and J by 2 bases, with 10 bases between. The CDR3 coding sequence is TGTGCCAGCTCACCACCATACAGGGTAAACTATGGCTACACCTTC. This sequence encodes CASSPPYRVNYGYTF.

The chain combines TRBV4-1 with TRBJ2-5; D remains unclear. The germline V and J ends were trimmed by 1 base and 5 bases, with 20 bases remaining between them. The CDR3 covers 17 residues. CDR1 is MGHRA, CDR2 YSYEKL, per germline. DNA of the CDR3: TGCGCCAGCAGCCAAGGTCCGGGCGCAGACCAGTGGGAGACCCAGTACTTC. It codes for CASSQGPGADQWETQYF.

A remark on this clone: The same CDR3 arises from other DNA sequences in this sample as well. V usage is TRBV6-1 and J usage is TRBJ1-5; 7 bases fit TRBD1. Trimming at V came to 2 bases and at J to 2 bases, leaving 0 bases not matched to a gene. The CDR3 has 14 amino acids. Germline V gene lookup returns CDR1 MNHNS and CDR2 SASEGT. This CDR3 reads CASSEQGGNQPQHF. CDR3 coding DNA: TGTGCCAGCAGTGAACAGGGGGGCAATCAGCCCCAGCATTTT.

J is TRBJ1-5 and V is TRBV6-2 or TRBV6-3; 8 bases line up with TRBD1. The trim removed 5 bases at V and 5 bases at J, leaving 5 bases unmatched. This CDR3 region has 14 residues. Germline CDR1 is MNHEY and CDR2 is SVGEGT. For the CDR3, the DNA is TGTGCCAGCAGTAACAGGGGGTACGATCAGCCCCAGCATTTT. This sequence encodes CASSNRGYDQPQHF.

The V call is TRBV28, the J call TRBJ1-6; TRBD1 matches at 12 bases. V was pared by 7 bases and J by 7 bases, with 5 bases of the junction left unmatched. CDR3 length: 15 residues. Germline assignment: CDR1 MDHEN and CDR2 SYDVKM. CDR3 region: CASTGQGARNSPLHF. DNA of the CDR3: TGTGCCAGCACGGGACAGGGGGCCCGAAATTCACCCCTCCACTTT.

The chain has TRBV7-2 and TRBJ2-2; D gene uncertain. V was clipped by 5 bases and J by 1 base, with 8 bases between them. The CDR3 length is 14 residues. CDR1 and CDR2 (germline): SGHTA, FQGNSA. In DNA, the CDR3 is TGTGCCAGCAGCCCTTCTCGGAACACCGGGGAGCTGTTTTTT. Translation: CASSPSRNTGELFF.

Points on this clone: One junction end disagrees with the germline gene, perhaps due to a read error. The chain employs TRBV7-2 and TRBJ1-1; D is undetermined. CDR3 length equals 16 residues. Germline V gene lookup returns CDR1 SGHTA and CDR2 FQGNSA. CDR3 sequence (DNA): TGTGCCAGCAGTTTAGGAATCGGGCGCGGAAACTTTGAAGCTTTCTTT. Encoded protein: CASSLGIGRGNFEAFF. The complete variable domain, with remaining parts taken from reference TRBV7-2 and TRBJ1-1, reads GAGVSQSPSNKVTEKGKDVELRCDPISGHTALYWYRQSLGQGLEFLIYFQGNSAPDKSGLPSDRFSAERTGGSVSTLTIQRTQQEDSAVYLCASSLGIGRGNFEAFFGQGTRLTVV.